A single sample gave rise to the 14 T cell receptor beta chains below, sequenced in a study of blood T cells in healthy people across ages. A second PCR of about 6 to 11 cycles used a sample-barcoded 5' primer and a J-beta primer mix. MiXCR, run by TCRdb on the 5' RACE reads, gives a single entry per CDR3 protein. The repertoire has 500,000 to 700,000 distinct CDR3 sequences, 25% to 30% of them found once; the top ten carry approximately 14%. Material: blood. The receptors here all came from a woman of 80 years or more in good health.

This clonotype was picked up many times. A read error may be the cause here, since a much bigger clone is one base away. The CDR3 DNA follows: TGCAGCGTTGCTAGCGGGGAGAGGAATGAGCAGTACTTC. The encoded protein is CSVASGERNEQYF. The rearrangement uses TRBV29-1 and TRBJ2-5, with TRBD2 matching over 9 bases. V trimming: 4 bases; J trimming: 11 bases; junction bases outside the gene matches: 11. CDR3 length equals 13 residues. Per the germline V gene, CDR1 is SQVTM and CDR2 is ANQGSEA.

At least ten counts were recorded for this clonotype. The chain has TRBV5-1 and TRBJ2-5; D remains ambiguous. Germline V gene data show CDR1 as SGHRS and CDR2 as YFSETQ. This CDR3 comprises 14 residues. V dropped 1 base and J dropped 4 bases, with 11 bases sitting between them. CDR3 residues: CASSLNGIRETQYF. The DNA for the CDR3 is TGCGCCAGCAGCTTGAATGGAATTAGAGAGACCCAGTACTTC.

The chain has TRBV7-9 and TRBJ2-7; 7 bases match TRBD1. The V gene end was trimmed by 5 bases and the J gene end by 7 bases; junction bases not matched to a gene: 14. Germline V gene data show CDR1 as SEHNR and CDR2 as FQNEAQ (reference sequence). This CDR3 is built from 15 residues. The CDR3 nucleotides are TGTGCCAGCAGCCCAAGACAGGGAAATCGGAATGAGCAGTACTTC. This sequence encodes CASSPRQGNRNEQYF.

The table lists this clonotype with many counts. V and J are TRBV7-2 and TRBJ2-3; D not certain. The CDR3 spans 15 residues. CDR1 is SGHTA, CDR2 FQGNSA, per germline. V lost 5 bases, J lost 0 bases, and 12 bases lay in between. CDR3 sequence reads: CASSRDGSSTDTQYF. CDR3 coding DNA: TGTGCCAGCAGCCGAGACGGATCTAGCACAGATACGCAGTATTTT.

The genes are TRBV5-1 and TRBJ2-3; D ambiguous. The germline V gene encodes CDR1 SGHRS and CDR2 YFSETQ. Trimming removed 3 bases at V and 4 bases at J, with 9 bases between. The CDR3 is 13 amino acids. CDR3 nucleotide sequence: TGCGCCAGCAGCTCCTCGATGGCAGATACGCAGTATTTT. Its translation is CASSSSMADTQYF.

The table lists this clonotype with a few counts. The J gene is TRBJ2-2, the V gene TRBV5-6; possible D gene TRBD1, 7 bases. The CDR3 extends over 15 amino acids. CDR1 is SGHDT, CDR2 YYEEEE, per germline. The V gene lost 4 bases and the J gene lost 7 bases, with 17 bases spanning the gap. The CDR3 loop reads CASSPRQGAGGELFF. The CDR3 DNA follows: TGTGCCAGCAGCCCGAGACAGGGAGCGGGCGGGGAGCTGTTTTTT.

This clonotype was seen repeatedly, ten times or more. V gene TRBV7-8 combines with J gene TRBJ2-1; D assignment may be TRBD1 or TRBD2 (5 bases each). CDR3 length equals 16 residues. Germline V gene lookup returns CDR1 SGHVS and CDR2 FQNEAQ. With 5 bases removed from V and 0 bases from J, the gap between germline ends came to 14 bases. The CDR3 protein is CASSPGMGVSYNEQFF. The DNA of the CDR3 is TGTGCCAGCAGCCCAGGGATGGGGGTCTCCTACAATGAGCAGTTCTTC.

This clonotype appeared many times. The genes are TRBV4-1 and TRBJ2-2; 9 positions agree with TRBD1. Trimming took 4 bases from V and 7 from J; bases not matched to a gene: 7. Germline V gene lookup returns CDR1 MGHRA and CDR2 YSYEKL. CDR3 length: 15 residues. The CDR3 coding sequence is TGCGCCAGCAGCCTGACTGGGACAGGGATCGGGGAGCTGTTTTTT. This sequence encodes CASSLTGTGIGELFF.

The sample holds many counts of this clonotype. V usage is TRBV4-2 and J usage is TRBJ2-1, with 11 bases that match TRBD2. CDR3 size: 16 residues. V trimming: 0 bases; J trimming: 8 bases; junction bases outside the gene matches: 6. Germline CDR1 is LGHNA and CDR2 is YNFKEQ. The CDR3 DNA follows: TGTGCCAGCAGCCAAGAGGGTAGCGGGGGGGCCGATGAGCAGTTCTTC. This encodes CASSQEGSGGADEQFF.

This clonotype occurred a few times. The chain combines TRBV6-2 or TRBV6-3 with TRBJ2-1; perhaps TRBD1 as D (5 bases). The J call may be wrong; the DNA end is better matched by TRBJ2-7. The CDR3 is 15 amino acids. Germline V gene lookup returns CDR1 MNHEY and CDR2 SVGEGT. The CDR3 sequence: CASTLGRRSYNEQYF. The CDR3, as DNA: TGTGCCAGCACCCTGGGGCGGCGCTCCTACAATGAGCAGTACTTC.

At least ten counts were recorded for this clonotype. V usage is TRBV6-6 and J usage is TRBJ2-7; D unresolved. This CDR3 spans 16 amino acids. The germline V gene encodes CDR1 MNHNY and CDR2 SVGAGI (reference sequence). Trimming took off 0 bases at V and 5 bases at J, with 17 bases between the two ends. CDR3 amino acids: CASSYSTGPSSHEQYF. Written as DNA, the CDR3 is TGTGCCAGCAGTTACTCGACTGGGCCGAGCAGCCACGAGCAGTACTTC.

This clonotype was recorded a few times. A much larger clone differs by one base, so this may be a read error. The chain joins TRBV7-3 to TRBJ2-1; weak D call: TRBD2 (5 bases). From germline, CDR1 is SGHTA and CDR2 FQGTGA. CDR3 length: 15 residues. The DNA of the CDR3 is TGTGCCAGCAGCTCCCCAATGGGAGAGATCAATGAGCGGTTCTTC. It translates to CASSSPMGEINERFF.

This clonotype was observed at least ten times. The chain recombines TRBV29-1 with TRBJ2-5; D unresolved. The germline V gene encodes CDR1 SQVTM and CDR2 ANQGSEA. V lost 4 bases and J lost 6, with 15 bases in between. The CDR3 spans 13 residues. The CDR3 sequence is CSVGMDAGKTQYF. CDR3 DNA: TGCAGCGTTGGAATGGACGCAGGAAAGACCCAGTACTTC.

In this sample, this clonotype turned up many times. Since a much larger clone is just one base distant, this may be a read error. V and J are TRBV5-1 and TRBJ2-5; 7 nucleotides align to TRBD1. Germline CDR1 reads SGHRS; CDR2 reads YFSETQ. There are 12 residues in the CDR3. V was clipped by 6 bases and J by 11 bases; unmatched bases: 10. This CDR3 reads CASNRGDNEQYF. The CDR3 DNA follows: TGCGCCAGCAACAGGGGAGACAATGAGCAGTACTTC.